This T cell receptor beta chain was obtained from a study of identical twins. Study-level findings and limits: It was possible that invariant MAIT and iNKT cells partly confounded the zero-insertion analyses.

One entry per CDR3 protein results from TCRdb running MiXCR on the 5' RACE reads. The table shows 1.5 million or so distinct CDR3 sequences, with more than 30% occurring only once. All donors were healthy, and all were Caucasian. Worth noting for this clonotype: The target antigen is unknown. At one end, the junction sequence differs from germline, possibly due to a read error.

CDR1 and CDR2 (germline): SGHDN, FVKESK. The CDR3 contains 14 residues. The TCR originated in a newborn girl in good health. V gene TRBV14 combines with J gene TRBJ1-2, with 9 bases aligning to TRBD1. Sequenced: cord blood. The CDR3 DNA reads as TGTACCAGCAGCCACGGGACAGGGACCTATGGCTACACCTTC. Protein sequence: CTSSHGTGTYGYTF.